The 30 T cell receptor beta chains below all came from one sample that was sequenced in a study of tumor-infiltrating lymphocytes in primary liver carcinoma (dated by TCRdb to 2017 to 2019). Instrument on record: Illumina HiSeq 2500. TCRbeta-specific cDNA was reverse-transcribed from around 0.45 ug total RNA using a constant-region primer and ProtoScript II reverse transcriptase. Construction of the TCRbeta libraries relied on three nested rounds of multiplex PCR, following a slightly modified ARM-PCR procedure. Each of the first two PCR rounds ran for approximately 11 cycles and used multiplex TRBV1-TRBV30 forward primers together with a Cbeta reverse primer. TCRdb reran the public reads through fastp at Q25 and MiXCR, keeping productive beta chains. Every CDR3 protein is listed once, alongside the most common genes and DNA of its rows. The sample table shows approximately 190,000 distinct CDR3 sequences, and approximately 80% are seen once. 15% to 20% of the sample comes from the top ten.

Without any cell sorting, total RNA and DNA were extracted together from around 18-30 mg of bulk tissue using the AllPrep DNA/RNA mini kit. The sequenced material came from tumor tissue from primary liver carcinoma. All receptors derive from a man between 35 and 55 years old with primary liver carcinoma and hepatitis B virus infection.

The rearrangement joins TRBV12-3 or TRBV12-4 to TRBJ2-5; either TRBD1 or TRBD2 may fit D (5 bases each). This CDR3 spans 14 amino acids. Between the trimmed V and J ends, which lost 5 bases and 7 bases, there was a span of 17 bases. CDR3 coding DNA: TGTGCCAGCAGTCTAGGGACCACCTATCGGACCCAGTACTTC. Residues: CASSLGTTYRTQYF.

This rearrangement joins TRBV5-5 to TRBJ2-2; D assignment may be TRBD1 or TRBD2 (6 bases each). The CDR3 contains 14 residues. In germline, CDR1 is SGHKS, CDR2 YYEKEE (reference sequence). Trimming stripped 9 bases from V and 7 bases from J, with 19 bases between. In DNA form, the CDR3 reads TGTGCCATCAGTTTGGGCGGAGGGGGCGGGGAGCTGTTTTTT. Protein product: CAISLGGGGGELFF.

On this clonotype itself: One end of the junction fails to match germline, which may point to a read error. This CDR3 reads CTSSITGDEAFF. CDR3 in DNA: TGTACCAGCAGTATCACAGGGGATGAAGCTTTCTTT. V usage is TRBV28 and J usage is TRBJ1-1; 7 bases align to TRBD1. This CDR3 has 12 amino acids. Per germline, CDR1 MDHEN and CDR2 SYDVKM.

The V gene is TRBV6-6, the J gene TRBJ1-5; D is unresolved. CDR3 length equals 17 residues. The germline CDR1 and CDR2 sequences are MNHNY and SVGAGI (reference sequence). CDR3 coding DNA: TGTACCAACAGTTACTCGAAGGCACAAAGGGGCAATCAGCCCCAGCATTTT. It is translated as CTNSYSKAQRGNQPQHF.

A note on this clonotype: Being one base from a much bigger clone, this may be a read error. The CDR3 end shows no conserved phenylalanine or tryptophan, and so a read error is likely. The chain combines TRBV10-2 with TRBJ2-2; 11 nucleotides agree with TRBD1. Germline CDR1 reads WSHSY; CDR2 reads SAAADI. The CDR3 is 16 amino acids. J was trimmed by 5 bases and V by 2 bases; bases with no gene match: 4. The CDR3 DNA reads TGCGCCAGCAGTGAGGAGGGGACAGGGGGGACCGGGGAGCTGTTTCTT. It specifies CASSEEGTGGTGELFL.

The gene calls are TRBV6-5 and TRBJ2-3; D uncertain. Looked up from germline, CDR1 is MNHEY and CDR2 is SVGAGI. CDR3 size: 11 residues. Trimming took off 9 bases at V and 13 bases at J, with 17 bases between the two ends. CDR3 DNA: TGTGCCAGTGGTGAATGGGTTACAGAGTATTTT. Encoded protein: CASGEWVTEYF.

Concerning this clonotype itself: An end of the junction does not agree with germline; a read error may underlie this. The CDR3 coding sequence is TGTGCCATCAGCCCGACAGTCCCCCAAGAGATCCAGTACTTC. It encodes CAISPTVPQEIQYF. The V call is TRBV10-3, the J call TRBJ2-5; possible D gene TRBD1, 5 bases. The CDR3 sequence is 14 residues long. The germline CDR1 and CDR2 sequences are ENHRY and SYGVKD.

With respect to this clonotype: This may come from a read error, since a much larger clone is one base off. The missing conserved phenylalanine or tryptophan at the end of this CDR3 makes a read error likely. The chain recombines TRBV5-1 with TRBJ2-7; 9 positions agree with TRBD1. The germline V gene has CDR1 SGHRS and CDR2 YFSETQ. CDR3 size: 15 residues. The ends lost 4 bases at V and 2 bases at J; junction bases unmatched: 7. The CDR3 DNA reads as TGCGCCAGCAGCGGTGACAGGGGGTTTGCCTACGAGCAGTACATC. Protein sequence: CASSGDRGFAYEQYI.

Points on this clonotype: This may be a read error, as it is one base from a much larger clone. The genes are TRBV5-1 and TRBJ1-2; D remains unclear. Germline V lookup: CDR1 SGHRS, CDR2 YFSETQ. The length of the CDR3 is 14 residues. The CDR3 DNA sequence: TGCGCCAACAGCTTGGAGGGTCCAGCCGAGGGCTACACCTTC. This encodes CANSLEGPAEGYTF.

This clonotype was observed a single time. One junction end does not reproduce the germline sequence, and a read error may be involved. The V gene is TRBV6-1, the J gene TRBJ1-6; D gene uncertain. In germline, CDR1 is MNHNS, CDR2 SASEGT. CDR3 length: 15 amino acids. In DNA, the CDR3 is TGTGCCTGCAGTAACAACGGAAGGAATAATTCACCCCACCACTTT. Amino acid sequence: CACSNNGRNNSPHHF.

On this clonotype itself: Compared with germline, one end of the junction differs, possibly owing to a read error. The V call is TRBV7-8, the J call TRBJ2-2; a weak D match, TRBD2 (5 bases). The CDR3 totals 15 residues. Per germline, CDR1 SGHVS and CDR2 FQNEAQ. In DNA, the CDR3 is TGTGCCAGCAGGTTCGTACAGCAGAACACCGGGAAGCTGTTTTTT. Encoded protein: CASRFVQQNTGKLFF.

On this clonotype itself: A much larger clone differs from this one at a single base, so this may be a read error. The V call is TRBV14, the J call TRBJ2-3; possible D gene TRBD2, 5 bases. Germline V gene sequence: CDR1 SGHDN, CDR2 FVKESK. The CDR3 has 14 amino acids. In DNA form, the CDR3 reads TGTGTCAGTAGCCAAGAAGCTTTTGGAGGTACGCAGTATTTT. This encodes CVSSQEAFGGTQYF.

The count of this clonotype is one. A junction end diverges from the germline sequence, so it may reflect a read error. This chain's CDR3 is CASSQDGSLTKNVQHF. The CDR3 DNA sequence: TGCGCCAGCAGCCAAGATGGCAGCCTAACCAAAAACGTTCAGCACTTC. The chain recombines TRBV4-3 with TRBJ2-4; D remains unclear. The CDR3 sequence is 16 residues long. The V gene's germline CDR1 is LGHNA and CDR2 YSLEER.

This clonotype has ten or more counts. V is TRBV28 and J is TRBJ1-5; a weak D match, TRBD1 (6 bases). V dropped 6 bases and J dropped 0 bases, with 12 bases sitting between them. CDR3 size: 15 residues. From germline, CDR1 is MDHEN and CDR2 SYDVKM. The CDR3 protein is CASSPGVYSNQPQHF. The CDR3 bases are TGTGCCAGCAGCCCAGGGGTTTATAGCAATCAGCCCCAGCATTTT.

Comment on this clonotype: A read error is likely, as this CDR3 ends without the conserved phenylalanine or tryptophan. It is unclear where the CDR3 begins or ends on the DNA, so no DNA is shown, and the CDR3 is as TCRdb lists it. V gene TRBV29-1 combines with J gene TRBJ2-7; TRBD1, the table's D call, lacks a check against the DNA. Germline V lookup: CDR1 SQVTM, CDR2 ANQGSEA. From its first to its last residue, the CDR3 has 14 amino acids. CDR3 amino acids: CSVRQGPNSYEQYI.

The CDR3 here is CASSSNLQGRGHDEQFF. CDR3 nucleotide sequence: TGTGCCAGCAGCTCGAATCTACAGGGGCGGGGGCACGATGAGCAGTTCTTC. The V gene is TRBV5-6, the J gene TRBJ2-1; D could derive from TRBD1 or TRBD2 (7 bases each). The CDR3 is 17 residues long. V lost 3 bases, J lost 8 bases, and 24 bases lay in between. In germline, CDR1 is SGHDT, CDR2 YYEEEE.

This clonotype has a handful of counts. This chain links TRBV5-1 with TRBJ2-3; TRBD1 is a possible D gene (5 bases). CDR3 length equals 15 residues. Per germline, CDR1 SGHRS and CDR2 YFSETQ. Trimming took 3 bases from V and 5 from J, leaving 16 bases between them. The DNA of the CDR3 is TGCGCCAGCAGCTCGACAAGGGGCGAACGAGATACGCAGTATTTT. Residues: CASSSTRGERDTQYF.

Details on this clonotype: At one end the junction does not follow the germline gene, possibly because of a read error. The CDR3 coding sequence is TGCGCCAGCAGTCAAGAATGGTCTAGCGGGATCCTGTATGAGCAGTTCTTC. This gives the protein CASSQEWSSGILYEQFF. The V call is TRBV4-3, the J call TRBJ2-1; 9 bases agree with TRBD2. The CDR3 runs to 17 residues. The V gene's germline CDR1 is LGHNA and CDR2 YSLEER.

As for this clonotype: One base away lies a much larger clone, so this may be a sequencing read error. This likely comes from a read error, as the CDR3 has no conserved phenylalanine or tryptophan at its end. The chain recombines TRBV6-5 with TRBJ2-7; 13 bases are shared with TRBD2. The CDR3 loop spans 15 amino acids. Germline V CDR1 and CDR2: MNHEY, SVGAGI. CDR3 sequence: CAGSWTSGSSYEQYL. CDR3 bases: TGTGCCGGCAGTTGGACTAGCGGGAGCTCCTACGAGCAGTACTTA.

The sample holds one count of this clonotype. One end of the junction varies from germline; a read error may be responsible. The chain uses TRBV6-1 and TRBJ2-7, with D possibly TRBD2 on 5 matching bases. The germline V gene has CDR1 MNHNS and CDR2 SASEGT. The CDR3 contains 11 residues. The CDR3 DNA follows: TGTGCCACCAGCGGACTCTACAAGCAGTACTTC. Translated: CATSGLYKQYF.

To note about this clonotype: Its ends do not fully match the called genes, so a read error is possible. V usage is TRBV12-3 or TRBV12-4 and J usage is TRBJ2-1; 13 bases agree with TRBD2. The CDR3 covers 17 residues. CDR3 sequence (DNA): TGTGCCAGCAATCTGGGACTAGCGGGACCTCCCTACAATGAGCAATTCTTC. It is translated as CASNLGLAGPPYNEQFF.

In the case of this clonotype: A much larger clone differs from this one at a single base, so this may be a read error. The chain couples TRBV30 to TRBJ1-5; D call uncertain. V was clipped by 1 base and J by 2 bases, with 6 bases between them. This CDR3 has 13 residues. Germline V CDR1 and CDR2: GTSNPN, SVGIG (reference sequence). Here the CDR3 DNA reads TGTGCCTGGAGTGATAAGGGCAATCAGCCCCAGCATTTT. Protein: CAWSDKGNQPQHF. Variable domain in full (rest from reference TRBV30 and TRBJ1-5): SQTIHQWPATLVQPVGSPLSLECTVEGTSNPNLYWYRQAAGRGLQLLFYSVGIGQISSEVPQNLSASRPQDRQFILSSKKLLLSDSGFYLCAWSDKGNQPQHFGDGTRLSIL.

V and J are TRBV11-2 and TRBJ2-7, with 8 positions matching TRBD1. Germline assignment: CDR1 SGHAT and CDR2 FQNNGV. This CDR3 region has 15 residues. After removal of 5 bases from V and 9 bases from J, the junction contained 15 bases not matched to a gene. The CDR3 is CASSLRWTGKNGQYF. CDR3 nucleotide sequence: TGTGCCAGCAGCCTACGATGGACAGGGAAAAACGGGCAGTACTTC. Drawing the rest from reference TRBV11-2 and TRBJ2-7, the complete variable domain is EAGVAQSPRYKIIEKRQSVAFWCNPISGHATLYWYQQILGQGPKLLIQFQNNGVVDDSQLPKDRFSAERLKGVDSTLKIQPAKLEDSAVYLCASSLRWTGKNGQYFGPGTRLTVT.

To note about this clonotype: Lacking the conserved final phenylalanine or tryptophan, this CDR3 likely reflects a read error. The DNA is omitted, as the CDR3 cannot be located on it reliably, and the CDR3 follows TCRdb's listing. The V gene is TRBV10-2, the J gene TRBJ2-6; the D call of TRBD2 is as the table states it, not checked on the DNA. Germline V gene sequence: CDR1 WSHSY, CDR2 SAAADI. The CDR3 adds up to 18 amino acids, both ends counted. CDR3 protein: CASSERGQGNSGANVLIY.

In regard to this clonotype: The CDR3 ends on some other residue instead of the conserved phenylalanine or tryptophan, so this is likely a read error. Because the CDR3's place on the DNA is in doubt, the DNA is left out and the CDR3 is given as listed by TCRdb. The rearrangement joins TRBV29-1 to TRBJ2-2; no check of the table's D call, TRBD2, against the DNA was made. The CDR3 comprises 15 residues, both ends counted. Germline V gives CDR1 SQVTM, CDR2 ANQGSEA. This chain's CDR3 is CSVGTSAASTGELFY.

The rearrangement links TRBV11-2 to TRBJ1-6; no clear D gene. This CDR3 contains 16 residues. CDR1 and CDR2 (germline): SGHAT, FQNNGV. Trimming left V 1 base short and J 4 bases short, with 11 bases between. Here the CDR3 reads CASSLADGGYNSPLHF. CDR3 DNA: TGTGCCAGCAGCTTAGCGGATGGCGGTTATAATTCACCCCTCCACTTT.

In regard to this clonotype: Compared with germline, one end of the junction differs, possibly owing to a read error. The chain combines TRBV12-3 or TRBV12-4 with TRBJ2-2, with D perhaps matching TRBD2 (5 bases). This CDR3 comprises 15 residues. The CDR3 coding sequence is TGTGCCAGCAGGACCGATAGCCCTAAGACCGGGGAGCTGTTCTTT. This codes for CASRTDSPKTGELFF.

To note about this clonotype: This could be a read error, since a much larger clone is one nucleotide away. This chain joins TRBV28 and TRBJ2-5; no firm D call. Between the trimmed V and J ends, which lost 7 bases and 2 bases, there was a span of 11 bases. Germline assignment: CDR1 MDHEN and CDR2 SYDVKM. This CDR3 comprises 13 residues. The CDR3 sequence: CASIIGPQETQYF. The CDR3 nucleotides are TGTGCCAGCATAATTGGACCTCAAGAGACCCAGTACTTC.

With respect to this clonotype: The junction departs from the called germline gene at one end, perhaps through a read error. The genes are TRBV11-1 and TRBJ2-1; TRBD2 might be the D (6 bases). The V gene's germline CDR1 is SGHAT and CDR2 FQDESV (reference sequence). This CDR3 is 13 amino acids long. The chain's CDR3 is CASSLALGGRQIF. The DNA for the CDR3 is TGTGCAAGCAGTTTAGCGCTCGGAGGGCGGCAGATCTTC.

Note on this clonotype: At one end, the junction sequence differs from germline, possibly due to a read error. The chain recombines TRBV6-1 with TRBJ2-1; perhaps TRBD2 as D (5 bases). The germline V gene encodes CDR1 MNHNS and CDR2 SASEGT. The CDR3 has 14 residues. The CDR3: CACWSGMAVNELFF. CDR3 nucleotides: TGTGCCTGTTGGTCCGGGATGGCCGTCAATGAGCTGTTCTTC.